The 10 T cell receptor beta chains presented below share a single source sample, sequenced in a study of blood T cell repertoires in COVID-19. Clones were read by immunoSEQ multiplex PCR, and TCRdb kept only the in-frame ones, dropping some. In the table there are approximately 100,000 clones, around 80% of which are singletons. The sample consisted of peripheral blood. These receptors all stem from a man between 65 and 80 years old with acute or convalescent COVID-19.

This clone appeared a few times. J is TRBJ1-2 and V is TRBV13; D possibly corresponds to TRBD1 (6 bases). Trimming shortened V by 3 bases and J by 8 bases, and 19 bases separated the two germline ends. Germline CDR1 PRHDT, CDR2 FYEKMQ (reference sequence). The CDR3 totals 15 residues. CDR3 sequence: CASSFGGPEWWGYTF. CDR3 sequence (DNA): TGTGCCAGCAGCTTTGGGGGCCCCGAATGGTGGGGCTACACCTTC.

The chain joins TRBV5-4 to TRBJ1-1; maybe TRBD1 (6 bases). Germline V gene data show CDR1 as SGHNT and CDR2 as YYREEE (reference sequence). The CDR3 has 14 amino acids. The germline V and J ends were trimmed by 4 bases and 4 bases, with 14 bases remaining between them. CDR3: CASSDARGFTEAFF. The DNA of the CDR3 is TGTGCCAGCAGCGATGCAAGGGGGTTCACTGAAGCTTTCTTT.

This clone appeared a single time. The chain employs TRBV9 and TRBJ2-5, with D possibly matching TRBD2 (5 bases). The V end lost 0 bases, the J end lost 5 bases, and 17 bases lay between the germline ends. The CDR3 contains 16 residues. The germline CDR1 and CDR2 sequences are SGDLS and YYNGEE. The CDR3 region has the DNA TGTGCCAGCAGCGTAGGGGGTACTACGGGAAGGGAGACCCAGTACTTC. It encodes CASSVGGTTGRETQYF.

This chain's CDR3 is CASIGRTRGTSGSYNEQFF. As DNA, the CDR3 is TGTGCCAGTATAGGGAGGACAAGGGGGACTAGCGGGTCCTACAATGAGCAGTTCTTC. The chain recombines TRBV19 with TRBJ2-1, with TRBD2 identical over 12 bases. Trimming at V came to 7 bases and at J to 1 base, leaving 14 bases not matched to a gene. Per germline, CDR1 LNHDA and CDR2 SQIVND (reference sequence). The CDR3 runs 19 residues.

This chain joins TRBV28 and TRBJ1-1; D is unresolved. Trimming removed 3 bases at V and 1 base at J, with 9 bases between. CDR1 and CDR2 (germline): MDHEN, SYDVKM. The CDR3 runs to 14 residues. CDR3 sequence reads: CASSFPVSNTEAFF. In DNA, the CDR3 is TGTGCCAGCAGTTTTCCGGTGTCGAACACTGAAGCTTTCTTT.

In nucleotides, the CDR3 is TGTGCCAGCAGCCTAACCCTAGGCACTGAAGCTTTCTTT. This codes for CASSLTLGTEAFF. V is TRBV7-8 and J is TRBJ1-1; D remains unclear. Trimming left V 5 bases short and J 4 bases short, with 11 bases between. The CDR3 has 13 amino acids. Germline V gene data show CDR1 as SGHVS and CDR2 as FQNEAQ. The complete variable domain, with remaining parts taken from reference TRBV7-8 and TRBJ1-1, reads GAGVSQSPRYKVAKRGQDVALRCDPISGHVSLFWYQQALGQGPEFLTYFQNEAQLDKSGLPSDRFFAERPEGSVSTLKIQRTQQEDSAVYLCASSLTLGTEAFFGQGTRLTVV.

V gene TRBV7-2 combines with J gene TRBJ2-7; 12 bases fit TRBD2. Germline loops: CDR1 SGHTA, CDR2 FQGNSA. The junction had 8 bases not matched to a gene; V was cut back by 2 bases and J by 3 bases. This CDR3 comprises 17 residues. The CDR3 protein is CASSLTSAGLAGYEQYF. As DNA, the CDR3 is TGTGCCAGCAGCTTAACTTCCGCGGGACTAGCGGGCTACGAGCAGTACTTC. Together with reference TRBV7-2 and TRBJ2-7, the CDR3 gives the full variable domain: GAGVSQSPSNKVTEKGKDVELRCDPISGHTALYWYRQSLGQGLEFLIYFQGNSAPDKSGLPSDRFSAERTGGSVSTLTIQRTQQEDSAVYLCASSLTSAGLAGYEQYFGPGTRLTVT.

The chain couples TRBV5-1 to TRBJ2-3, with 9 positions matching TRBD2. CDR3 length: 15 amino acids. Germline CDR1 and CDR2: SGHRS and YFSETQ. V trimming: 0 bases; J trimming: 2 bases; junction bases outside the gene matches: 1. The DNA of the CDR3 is TGCGCCAGCAGCTTGGAGCGGGAGGCCACAGATACGCAGTATTTT. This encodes CASSLEREATDTQYF.

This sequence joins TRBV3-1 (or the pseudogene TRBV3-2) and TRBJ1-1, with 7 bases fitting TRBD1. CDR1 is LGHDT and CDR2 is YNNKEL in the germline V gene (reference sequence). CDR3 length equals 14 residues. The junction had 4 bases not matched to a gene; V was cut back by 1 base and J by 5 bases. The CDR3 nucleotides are TGTGCCAGCAGCCAAGGAGGGGGCAGGACTGAAGCTTTCTTT. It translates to CASSQGGGRTEAFF.

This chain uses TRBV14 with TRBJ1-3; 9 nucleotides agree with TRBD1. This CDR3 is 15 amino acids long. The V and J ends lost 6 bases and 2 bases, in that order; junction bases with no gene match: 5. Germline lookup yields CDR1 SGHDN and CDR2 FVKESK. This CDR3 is CASRQGQGAGNTIYF. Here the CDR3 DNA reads TGTGCCAGCAGGCAGGGACAGGGAGCTGGAAACACCATATATTTT.